The clone carrying this T cell receptor beta chain was recorded a few times. This sample is part of a study of beta chain features in type 1 diabetes. Reverse transcription of all isolated RNA meant that expressed TCRB transcripts were sequenced. TCRdb's copy holds only in-frame clones and misses some; the assay was immunoSEQ multiplex PCR. This sample has about 250,000 clones, with over 12% found just once. CDR3 length equals 14 residues. CDR1 and CDR2 from the germline V gene are MNHEY and SVGAGI. V lost 5 bases to trimming and J lost 6 bases, with 14 bases between them. Sorted populations were all over 98% pure.

The sequencing input was naive CD4+ T cells from blood. The chain recombines TRBV6-5 with TRBJ2-1; D might be TRBD1 (5 bases). The clonotype was recovered from a woman aged 40 to 49 in good health. The CDR3 bases are TGTGCCAGCAGTCGAAAGGGGTATCCCAATGAGCAGTTCTTC. It encodes CASSRKGYPNEQFF.